Shown below are 7 T cell receptor beta chains from a single sample sequenced in a study of blood T cell repertoires in COVID-19. Clones were read by immunoSEQ multiplex PCR, and TCRdb kept only the in-frame ones, dropping some. The sample records 250,000 to 350,000 clones, 80% to 90% being singletons. Sequencing input: peripheral blood. The receptor source for this set is a man in his late teens or twenties who had recovered from COVID-19.

The count of this clone is one. The chain recombines TRBV19 with TRBJ2-3, with 8 bases aligning to TRBD2. After removal of 3 bases from V and 4 bases from J, the junction contained 3 bases not matched to a gene. Germline V lookup: CDR1 LNHDA, CDR2 SQIVND (reference sequence). This CDR3 spans 14 amino acids. The CDR3 DNA reads TGTGCCAGTAGTATGACTAGCGCGCCAGATACGCAGTATTTT. It yields the protein CASSMTSAPDTQYF. Full variable domain (outside the CDR3, taken from reference TRBV19 and TRBJ2-3): DGGITQSPKYLFRKEGQNVTLSCEQNLNHDAMYWYRQDPGQGLRLIYYSQIVNDFQKGDIAEGYSVSREKKESFPLTVTSAQKNPTAFYLCASSMTSAPDTQYFGPGTRLTVL.

V usage is TRBV7-2 and J usage is TRBJ2-1, with D maybe TRBD1 (5 bases). The germline V and J ends were trimmed by 5 bases and 0 bases, with 14 bases remaining between them. Looked up from germline, CDR1 is SGHTA and CDR2 is FQGNSA. The CDR3 loop spans 16 amino acids. The CDR3 bases are TGTGCCAGCAGCATGTCTAGGGGTCGCTCCTACAATGAGCAGTTCTTC. This codes for CASSMSRGRSYNEQFF.

The rearrangement uses TRBV27 and TRBJ2-7, with 9 bases aligning to TRBD1. The CDR3 extends over 16 amino acids. With 4 bases clipped from V and 6 bases from J, the junction kept 13 bases outside the gene matches. Germline V gene sequence: CDR1 MNHEY, CDR2 SMNVEV (reference sequence). The CDR3 DNA reads as TGTGCCAGCAGTTCTCACAGGGGGCTGGGGGGTTTCGAGCAGTACTTC. Its protein is CASSSHRGLGGFEQYF.

V usage is TRBV3-1 (or the pseudogene TRBV3-2) and J usage is TRBJ1-1; 7 positions match TRBD1. V shed 6 bases and J 5 bases; nucleotides not matched to a gene: 12. The CDR3 consists of 15 residues. The germline gives CDR1 LGHDT, CDR2 YNNKEL (reference sequence). The CDR3 nucleotides read TGTGCCAGCAGTCCGGGACAGCTGAGGGGGACTGAAGCTTTCTTT. This gives the protein CASSPGQLRGTEAFF.

The chain uses TRBV7-8 and TRBJ1-1, with 10 nucleotides matching TRBD1. This CDR3 is 16 amino acids long. With 3 bases clipped from V and 1 base from J, the junction kept 5 bases outside the gene matches. Germline assignment: CDR1 SGHVS and CDR2 FQNEAQ. The CDR3 nucleotides read TGTGCCAGCAGCTTGGGACAGGGGCTCCCGAACACTGAAGCTTTCTTT. The encoded protein is CASSLGQGLPNTEAFF.

The rearrangement links TRBV3-1 (or the pseudogene TRBV3-2) to TRBJ2-7; 7 nucleotides match TRBD1. The germline V gene has CDR1 LGHDT and CDR2 YNNKEL (reference sequence). There are 14 residues in the CDR3. V lost 4 bases, J lost 2 bases, and 5 bases stayed unmatched. The CDR3 here is CASSRGQTAYEQYF. CDR3 nucleotides: TGTGCCAGCAGCCGGGGACAGACTGCCTACGAGCAGTACTTC.

This rearrangement joins TRBV6-5 to TRBJ2-1; TRBD2 matches at 7 bases. Germline-derived CDR1 and CDR2 are MNHEY and SVGAGI. The CDR3 spans 15 residues. V gave up 3 bases and J gave up 3 bases; unmatched junction bases: 5. The DNA of the CDR3 is TGTGCCAGCAGTTATCGGGGGGAGAACTACAATGAGCAGTTCTTC. Amino acid sequence: CASSYRGENYNEQFF.